The TCR beta chain described here comes from a study of blood T cell repertoires in COVID-19 (dated by TCRdb to the early 2020s). As for the study more broadly: Collaborator samples came from the United States, Italy and Spain and covered acute and convalescent phases of COVID-19. The material from the prospective study consisted of cDNA or gDNA derived from T cells, B-cell-depleted T cells, or PBMCs. The dataset comprised deeply sampled blood TCRbeta repertoires from subjects exposed to, actively infected with, or recovered from COVID-19. The repertoires were released in a freely available public database meant as a resource for research on the immune response to SARS-CoV-2. Samples were obtained from the ongoing ImmuneRACE study (first 160 participants) and from about 1,300 subjects provided by 6 global collaborators. Sample metadata almost always included a de-identified subject ID, COVID-19 status, age in years and sex. Where available, HLA class I and class II types were taken from metadata supplied by the sample provider and were not determined by assay-based typing. What the work shows at the level of the full study, not this receptor alone: Clinical and demographic metadata were provided uncurated, with the amount varying by source and participant.

A note on this clone: Its binding antigen is unknown. No much larger clonotype is one base removed from it; base qualities were not supplied.

Trimming takes 4 bases off V and 0 bases off J; junction bases not matched to a gene: 4. CDR1 and CDR2, per the germline V gene, are SGHVS and FQNEAQ. The CDR3 starts with the cysteine, ends with the phenylalanine, and has 16 residues. The DNA shown is the 48-base CDR3, in frame from base 1. Collaborating institutions collected whole blood in K2EDTA tubes following their own protocols. Collaborator samples were shipped for TCRbeta analysis as frozen whole blood, isolated PBMCs, or DNA extracted from either sample type. TCRbeta CDR3 regions were amplified from genomic DNA using the immunoSEQ Assay, a bias-controlled multiplex PCR. From the authors' description of their analysis: The number of nucleated cells in each sample was estimated from the amplification of reference gene primers within the assay. To quantify the absolute abundance of each unique TCRbeta CDR3 rearrangement, sequence reads were collapsed and filtered. For each sample, productive Simpson clonality was calculated as the square root of Simpson's diversity index across productive rearrangements. TCRdb provides this immuneACCESS table in a form limited to in-frame rearrangements. Some clones are lacking; in checked studies, under half of them reflect an unresolved V gene, and why the rest are absent is not known. The V and J calls and clone size come from that table; D and trimming were worked out from the DNA. The sample has 250,000 or so clones on record, about 80% of them singletons. The top ten clones comprise 1.9% of the sample.

Recombination connected TRBV7-8 to TRBJ1-3, with 9 bases matching TRBD1. The sequenced sample was peripheral blood. This receptor was identified in a woman aged 80 or over with acute or convalescent COVID-19. The DNA sequence follows: TGTGCCAGCAGCTCAGGGACAGGGAGCTCTGGAAACACCATATATTTT. Its translation is CASSSGTGSSGNTIYF.